What follows are 30 T cell receptor beta chains derived from one specimen sequenced in a study of chemoradiotherapy in HPV16-positive cancers. Clones were read by immunoSEQ multiplex PCR, and TCRdb kept only the in-frame ones, dropping some. This sample has some 3,400 clones; 94% occur once, and the top ten carry about 3.5%. The sample consisted of tumor tissue, taken from a patient who underwent chemoradiotherapy. Receptors were obtained from a human donor with HPV-associated anogenital cancer.

This chain links TRBV19 with TRBJ1-1; D gene uncertain. CDR3 length: 11 amino acids. CDR1 LNHDA and CDR2 SQIVND come from the germline V gene (reference sequence). The DNA of the CDR3 is TGTCTCACTGCGGGGAGCACTGAAGCTTTCTTT. It encodes CLTAGSTEAFF.

The chain links TRBV5-4 to TRBJ2-6, with D unclear. The CDR3 is 13 residues long. The V and J ends lost 4 bases and 4 bases respectively, with 6 bases between them. Looked up from germline, CDR1 is SGHNT and CDR2 is YYREEE (reference sequence). The CDR3 reads CASSVRGANVLTF. The CDR3 DNA sequence: TGTGCCAGCAGCGTTAGGGGGGCCAACGTCCTGACTTTC.

This clone appeared once. The V gene is TRBV2, the J gene TRBJ1-4, with no clear D. V lost 7 bases, J lost 13 bases, and 13 bases lay in between. The CDR3 runs 11 residues. Germline loops: CDR1 SNHLY, CDR2 FYNNEI. The DNA of the CDR3 is TGTGCCAGCATGAGGCCGGATGGACTGTTTTTT. It codes for CASMRPDGLFF.

The chain is built from TRBV7-9 and TRBJ2-3, with a weak D call TRBD1 (6 bases). V lost 5 bases to trimming and J lost 6 bases, with 18 bases between them. Germline values: CDR1 SEHNR, CDR2 FQNEAQ (reference sequence). This CDR3 spans 15 amino acids. CDR3 bases: TGTGCCAGCAGCCGACCTACAGGGCTTGGGGATACGCAGTATTTT. Its protein product is CASSRPTGLGDTQYF. Together with reference TRBV7-9 and TRBJ2-3, the CDR3 gives the full variable domain: DTGVSQNPRHKITKRGQNVTFRCDPISEHNRLYWYRQTLGQGPEFLTYFQNEAQLEKSRLLSDRFSAERPKGSFSTLEIQRTEQGDSAMYLCASSRPTGLGDTQYFGPGTRLTVL.

The V and J genes are TRBV20-1 and TRBJ1-2; no firm D call. CDR1 and CDR2 from the germline V gene are DFQATT and SNEGSKA (reference sequence). V was clipped by 0 bases and J by 13 bases, with 12 bases between them. This CDR3 is 11 amino acids long. The CDR3 is CSARDPGDFTF. DNA of the CDR3: TGCAGTGCTAGAGACCCGGGCGATTTCACCTTC.

The chain is built from TRBV19 and TRBJ2-7; 11 nucleotides agree with TRBD1. V trimming: 3 bases; J trimming: 5 bases; junction bases outside the gene matches: 6. Germline CDR1 LNHDA, CDR2 SQIVND (reference sequence). This CDR3 is built from 15 residues. The DNA for the CDR3 is TGTGCCAGTAGTATCACCGGGACAGGGGGTAACGAGCAGTACTTC. The encoded protein is CASSITGTGGNEQYF. The whole variable domain, filled in from reference TRBV19 and TRBJ2-7, reads DGGITQSPKYLFRKEGQNVTLSCEQNLNHDAMYWYRQDPGQGLRLIYYSQIVNDFQKGDIAEGYSVSREKKESFPLTVTSAQKNPTAFYLCASSITGTGGNEQYFGPGTRLTVT.

The CDR3 region has the DNA TGTGCCAGTCCGGGAATTTCGAAAGAGACCCAGTACTTC. Its protein product is CASPGISKETQYF. V is TRBV6-1 and J is TRBJ2-5; D might be TRBD2 (5 bases). The length of the CDR3 is 13 residues. Germline assignment: CDR1 MNHNS and CDR2 SASEGT. V gave up 9 bases and J gave up 3 bases, with 14 bases separating them.

The V gene is TRBV6-5, the J gene TRBJ1-6; D gene ambiguous. The CDR3 extends over 15 amino acids. The germline V and J ends were trimmed by 0 bases and 6 bases, with 9 bases remaining between them. Germline-derived CDR1 and CDR2 are MNHEY and SVGAGI. CDR3 in amino acids: CASSYSVQTNSPLHF. CDR3 DNA sequence: TGTGCCAGCAGTTACTCGGTACAGACTAATTCACCCCTCCACTTT.

This clone was recorded once. The J gene is TRBJ2-5, the V gene TRBV6-1; the D is unclear. Germline lookup yields CDR1 MNHNS and CDR2 SASEGT. The ends were cut back, 2 bases at V and 1 base at J, with 8 bases in the middle. The CDR3 runs 14 residues. The CDR3 sequence is CASSEMGGQETQYF. The CDR3 DNA follows: TGTGCCAGCAGTGAAATGGGCGGCCAAGAGACCCAGTACTTC.

The CDR3 sequence: CASRRVGQATDTQYF. The CDR3, as DNA: TGTGCCAGCAGACGCGTTGGACAGGCCACAGATACGCAGTATTTT. V gene TRBV5-4 combines with J gene TRBJ2-3, with 7 bases aligning to TRBD1. The length of the CDR3 is 15 residues. The ends lost 5 bases at V and 2 bases at J; junction bases unmatched: 8. Germline V gene data show CDR1 as SGHNT and CDR2 as YYREEE (reference sequence).

The J gene is TRBJ1-2, the V gene TRBV19; unclear D gene. The CDR3 is 14 amino acids. V lost 3 bases, J lost 2 bases, and 10 bases lay in between. Germline loops: CDR1 LNHDA, CDR2 SQIVND (reference sequence). CDR3 coding DNA: TGTGCCAGTAGTATTAACTTAGACAACTATGGCTACACCTTC. Amino acids: CASSINLDNYGYTF.

This clone was recorded only once. This sequence joins TRBV6-1 and TRBJ1-4; D is perhaps TRBD1 (6 bases). CDR3 length: 14 amino acids. Germline CDR1 reads MNHNS; CDR2 reads SASEGT. Trimming cost V 6 bases and J 0 bases, with 8 bases left between them. The CDR3 loop is CASSRQATNEKLFF. The CDR3 DNA is TGTGCCAGCAGCCGACAGGCAACTAATGAAAAACTGTTTTTT.

This clone was recorded once. The chain uses TRBV4-3 and TRBJ1-2, with a possible D match to TRBD1 (5 bases). This CDR3 spans 16 amino acids. Trimming pared 1 base from V and 7 bases from J, leaving 19 bases between. Looked up from germline, CDR1 is LGHNA and CDR2 is YSLEER. The CDR3 region is CASSQGTWGPRSGYTF. The DNA for the CDR3 is TGCGCCAGCAGCCAAGGGACATGGGGTCCCCGGTCTGGCTACACCTTC.

This chain links TRBV25-1 with TRBJ1-2, with 11 bases matching TRBD1. CDR3 length: 15 amino acids. V gave up 6 bases and J gave up 4 bases; unmatched junction bases: 7. Germline V CDR1 and CDR2: MGHDK, SYGVNS. CDR3 sequence (DNA): TGTGCCAGCAGGGGGACAGGGGGTAATGGCTATGGCTACACCTTC. This gives the protein CASRGTGGNGYGYTF.

This chain links TRBV27 with TRBJ2-3; TRBD2 agrees at 13 bases. CDR1 and CDR2 (germline): MNHEY, SMNVEV (reference sequence). The CDR3 covers 18 residues. After removal of 3 bases from V and 6 bases from J, the junction contained 12 bases not matched to a gene. The CDR3 nucleotides are TGTGCCAGCAGTTTCCGGACTAGCGGGAGAGGGGGCCGGGATACGCAGTATTTT. Its protein is CASSFRTSGRGGRDTQYF.

With respect to this clone: A junction end diverges from the germline sequence, so it may reflect a read error. V is TRBV18 and J is TRBJ2-1; unclear D gene. The germline V gene has CDR1 KGHSH and CDR2 LQKENI. The CDR3 sequence is 15 residues long. The CDR3 reads CASSPTLGSHNEQFF. The CDR3 region has the DNA TGTGCCAGCTCCCCGACCCTGGGCTCCCACAATGAGCAGTTCTTC.

This rearrangement joins TRBV2 to TRBJ1-5, with D maybe TRBD1 (5 bases). Between the trimmed V and J ends, which lost 6 bases and 5 bases, there was a span of 11 bases. CDR1 and CDR2 (germline): SNHLY, FYNNEI. The CDR3 loop spans 13 amino acids. The CDR3 region is CASSRQKYQPQHF. The DNA for the CDR3 is TGTGCCAGCAGCCGACAGAAGTATCAGCCCCAGCATTTT.

The V call is TRBV25-1, the J call TRBJ2-3; D is perhaps TRBD2 (6 bases). CDR3 length: 17 residues. CDR1 and CDR2 from the germline V gene are MGHDK and SYGVNS. V lost 1 base to trimming and J lost 0 bases, with 14 bases between them. CDR3 nucleotide sequence: TGTGCCAGCAGTGAATCCGGGACTTCCTCTAGCACAGATACGCAGTATTTT. This codes for CASSESGTSSSTDTQYF.

To note about this clone: The germline gene is not matched at one end of the junction; a read error may be the cause. The chain uses TRBV9 and TRBJ1-1; 8 bases agree with TRBD1. This CDR3 contains 15 residues. The germline CDR1 and CDR2 sequences are SGDLS and YYNGEE. CDR3 amino acids: CASSAPRTGNAEAFF. The CDR3 DNA reads as TGTGCCAGCAGCGCTCCCCGGACAGGGAACGCTGAAGCTTTCTTT.

The chain carries TRBV6-1 and TRBJ2-6, with 8 bases aligning to TRBD1. V lost 4 bases, J lost 0 bases, and 8 bases stayed unmatched. This CDR3 has 18 amino acids. CDR1 and CDR2 from the germline V gene are MNHNS and SASEGT. The CDR3 DNA reads as TGTGCCAGCAGTGCCACCGGGACAGGAAGCTCTGGGGCCAACGTCCTGACTTTC. Its translation: CASSATGTGSSGANVLTF.

The chain uses TRBV19 and TRBJ2-7; D may be TRBD1 (5 bases). CDR1 and CDR2 from the germline V gene are LNHDA and SQIVND (reference sequence). The CDR3 has 13 residues. With 5 bases removed from V and 2 bases from J, the gap between germline ends came to 10 bases. The CDR3 here is CASSAAGTYEQYF. For the CDR3, the DNA is TGTGCCAGTAGTGCGGCAGGGACCTACGAGCAGTACTTC.

The rearrangement joins TRBV14 to TRBJ2-1; D is possibly TRBD2 (5 bases). With 0 bases removed from V and 8 bases from J, the gap between germline ends came to 17 bases. The CDR3 totals 16 residues. In germline, CDR1 is SGHDN, CDR2 FVKESK. In DNA form, the CDR3 reads TGTGCCAGCAGCCAAGATCCACACCCGGTGGAGGATGAGCAGTTCTTC. Translating gives CASSQDPHPVEDEQFF.

V usage is TRBV6-5 and J usage is TRBJ2-5, with D perhaps matching TRBD1 (6 bases). The CDR3 is made up of 16 amino acids. CDR1 and CDR2 from the germline V gene are MNHEY and SVGAGI. V was cut by 2 bases and J by 4 bases, with 17 bases left in between. CDR3 in amino acids: CASSYRQGIVRETQYF. CDR3 sequence (DNA): TGTGCCAGCAGTTACCGCCAGGGGATCGTAAGAGAGACCCAGTACTTC.

The chain has TRBV6-5 and TRBJ2-7, with TRBD1 as a possible D gene (6 bases). The CDR3 extends over 14 amino acids. Germline values: CDR1 MNHEY, CDR2 SVGAGI. The V end was cut by 6 bases, the J end by 4 bases, with 16 bases between. For the CDR3, the DNA is TGTGCCAGCAGCCAAGCAGGGGTTACGTACGAGCAGTACTTC. It yields the protein CASSQAGVTYEQYF.

This rearrangement joins TRBV6-5 to TRBJ1-2; 7 bases are shared with TRBD1. This CDR3 region has 14 residues. The V and J ends lost 5 bases and 5 bases, in that order; junction bases with no gene match: 8. The germline CDR1 and CDR2 sequences are MNHEY and SVGAGI. The CDR3 is CASSHGTDKYGYTF. The CDR3 DNA follows: TGTGCCAGCAGTCACGGGACAGACAAATATGGCTACACCTTC.

The chain is built from TRBV27 and TRBJ2-7; weak D call: TRBD2 (5 bases). The V gene's germline CDR1 is MNHEY and CDR2 SMNVEV (reference sequence). The CDR3 is 13 residues long. V was shortened by 6 bases and J by 3 bases, with 12 bases between the two germline ends. The CDR3 reads CASRLGVFYEQYF. The CDR3 DNA reads TGTGCCAGCAGGCTCGGGGTCTTCTACGAGCAGTACTTC.

The V and J genes are TRBV2 and TRBJ2-5; 12 nucleotides match TRBD2. This CDR3 has 15 residues. Germline-derived CDR1 and CDR2 are SNHLY and FYNNEI. The V gene end was trimmed by 9 bases and the J gene end by 5 bases; junction bases not matched to a gene: 10. The CDR3 spells CASNLAGGPEETQYF. Here the CDR3 DNA reads TGTGCCAGTAACCTAGCGGGAGGGCCGGAGGAGACCCAGTACTTC.

J is TRBJ2-3 and V is TRBV5-1, with 10 bases that match TRBD1. The junction had 6 bases not matched to a gene; V was cut back by 0 bases and J by 2 bases. CDR3 size: 17 residues. Germline loops: CDR1 SGHRS, CDR2 YFSETQ. The DNA of the CDR3 is TGCGCCAGCAGCTTGGCCATCGGGACAGGGGACACAGATACGCAGTATTTT. This sequence encodes CASSLAIGTGDTDTQYF.

This clone was picked up one time. The sample holds other DNA sequences that translate to the same CDR3. The V gene is TRBV9, the J gene TRBJ1-5; D gene uncertain. V was trimmed by 3 bases and J by 0 bases, leaving 7 bases between them. The V gene's germline CDR1 is SGDLS and CDR2 YYNGEE. CDR3 length equals 14 residues. The CDR3 nucleotides read TGTGCCAGCAGCGCCGGAGATAGCAATCAGCCCCAGCATTTT. Amino acid sequence: CASSAGDSNQPQHF.

This sequence joins TRBV4-3 and TRBJ1-5, with 7 bases that match TRBD1. Unmatched junction bases numbered 6, after V lost 4 bases and J lost 3 bases. Germline CDR1 is LGHNA and CDR2 is YSLEER. CDR3 length equals 15 residues. The CDR3 reads CASSLTTGNNQPQHF. CDR3 sequence (DNA): TGCGCCAGCAGCCTAACGACAGGGAACAATCAGCCCCAGCATTTT.